Following are 14 T cell receptor beta chains from one sample sequenced in a study of cytomegalovirus exposure and HLA in healthy donors. The study ran its PCR with 60 Vbeta and 13 Jbeta primers. TCRdb's copy holds only in-frame clones and misses some; the assay was immunoSEQ multiplex PCR. Of about 200,000 clones in the sample, around 81% were seen once. Material: PBMCs. Receptors were obtained from a man between 18 and 29 years old in good health and CMV-seronegative.

The V call is TRBV7-9, the J call TRBJ2-1, with a weak D call TRBD2 (5 bases). Germline-derived CDR1 and CDR2 are SEHNR and FQNEAQ (reference sequence). V was clipped by 5 bases and J by 5 bases, with 7 bases between them. The CDR3 is 12 amino acids. The CDR3 sequence is CASSGSDNEQFF. CDR3 coding DNA: TGTGCCAGCAGCGGTAGCGACAATGAGCAGTTCTTC.

The J gene is TRBJ2-7, the V gene TRBV28, with D perhaps TRBD2 (6 bases). CDR3 size: 14 residues. Germline V CDR1 and CDR2: MDHEN, SYDVKM. Trimming took off 1 base at V and 2 bases at J, with 9 bases between the two ends. The CDR3 sequence: CASSLSAGTYEQYF. Here the CDR3 DNA reads TGTGCCAGCAGTTTATCGGCGGGAACCTACGAGCAGTACTTC. Supplemented by reference TRBV28 and TRBJ2-7, the full variable domain reads DVKVTQSSRYLVKRTGEKVFLECVQDMDHENMFWYRQDPGLGLRLIYFSYDVKMKEKGDIPEGYSVSREKKERFSLILESASTNQTSMYLCASSLSAGTYEQYFGPGTRLTVT.

The rearrangement uses TRBV5-6 and TRBJ1-2; 9 bases fit TRBD1. The V and J ends lost 2 bases and 2 bases, in that order; junction bases with no gene match: 4. This CDR3 contains 15 residues. Germline lookup yields CDR1 SGHDT and CDR2 YYEEEE. The CDR3 sequence is CASSFAGTGNYGYTF. The CDR3 DNA is TGTGCCAGCAGCTTTGCCGGGACAGGGAACTATGGCTACACCTTC.

This clone was picked up a small number of times. The chain couples TRBV11-1 to TRBJ2-5; no definite D call. Germline V lookup: CDR1 SGHAT, CDR2 FQDESV (reference sequence). Trimming removed 6 bases at V and 11 bases at J, with 10 bases between. This CDR3 has 10 residues. CDR3 sequence: CASSLLEQYF. Written as DNA, the CDR3 is TGTGCCAGCAGTTTGTTAGAGCAGTACTTC.

The chain carries TRBV29-1 and TRBJ1-2, with a possible D match to TRBD1 (6 bases). In germline, CDR1 is SQVTM, CDR2 ANQGSEA. Deletions cut 2 bases from V and 8 bases from J, with 15 bases between. This CDR3 region has 13 residues. In DNA, the CDR3 is TGCAGCGTTGAAACAGGGACCAATTGGGGCTACACCTTC. This gives the protein CSVETGTNWGYTF.

The chain employs TRBV29-1 and TRBJ2-1; 10 positions agree with TRBD1. J lost 7 bases, V lost 3 bases, and 6 bases had no gene match. Germline V gene lookup returns CDR1 SQVTM and CDR2 ANQGSEA. The CDR3 sequence is 14 residues long. As DNA, the CDR3 is TGCAGCGTTGACGGGACAGGGGCGGGGAATGAGCAGTTCTTC. It encodes CSVDGTGAGNEQFF.

V and J are TRBV29-1 and TRBJ2-5; no reliable D call. The V and J ends lost 1 base and 5 bases respectively, with 11 bases between them. This CDR3 region has 13 residues. Germline CDR1 and CDR2: SQVTM and ANQGSEA. The CDR3 sequence is CSVEGAPRETQYF. The CDR3 nucleotides are TGCAGCGTTGAAGGAGCCCCCCGGGAGACCCAGTACTTC.

The J gene is TRBJ2-3, the V gene TRBV11-1; D is possibly TRBD2 (6 bases). The CDR3 extends over 14 amino acids. Germline CDR1 is SGHAT and CDR2 is FQDESV (reference sequence). Trimming cost V 3 bases and J 0 bases, with 7 bases left between them. CDR3 in DNA: TGTGCCAGCAGCTTGAGCGGGAGCACAGATACGCAGTATTTT. Translating it yields CASSLSGSTDTQYF.

The CDR3 DNA reads as TGTGCCAGCAGGCGACTAGCGAACACCGGGGAGCTGTTTTTT. This sequence encodes CASRRLANTGELFF. This chain links TRBV27 with TRBJ2-2; weak D call: TRBD2 (6 bases). The CDR3 totals 14 residues. CDR1 is MNHEY and CDR2 is SMNVEV in the germline V gene (reference sequence). The V and J ends lost 6 bases and 0 bases respectively, with 8 bases between them.

This chain uses TRBV19 with TRBJ1-2, with D unclear. This CDR3 has 13 amino acids. Germline CDR1 is LNHDA and CDR2 is SQIVND (reference sequence). V was clipped by 6 bases and J by 2 bases, with 10 bases between them. The CDR3 DNA reads TGTGCCAGTAGAGAAGACAAAAACTATGGCTACACCTTC. Encoded protein: CASREDKNYGYTF. The entire variable domain, with the rest obtained from reference TRBV19 and TRBJ1-2, is as follows: DGGITQSPKYLFRKEGQNVTLSCEQNLNHDAMYWYRQDPGQGLRLIYYSQIVNDFQKGDIAEGYSVSREKKESFPLTVTSAQKNPTAFYLCASREDKNYGYTFGSGTRLTVV.

This chain uses TRBV6-1 with TRBJ2-4; D might be TRBD1 (6 bases). The germline V and J ends were trimmed by 7 bases and 2 bases, with 9 bases remaining between them. CDR3 size: 13 residues. The germline CDR1 and CDR2 sequences are MNHNS and SASEGT. The DNA for the CDR3 is TGTGCCAGCACTACAGGGACCAAAAACATTCAGTACTTC. It translates to CASTTGTKNIQYF.

This clone was recorded a few times. The chain uses TRBV7-2 and TRBJ1-5; D remains unclear. The germline V gene has CDR1 SGHTA and CDR2 FQGNSA. Trimming left V 1 base short and J 6 bases short, with 16 bases between. The CDR3 spans 16 residues. This chain's CDR3 is CASSLGAFPRGQPQHF. The CDR3 DNA is TGTGCCAGCAGCTTAGGCGCCTTCCCCAGAGGTCAGCCCCAGCATTTT.

V and J are TRBV19 and TRBJ1-5, with D possibly TRBD1 on 5 matching bases. Germline CDR1 and CDR2: LNHDA and SQIVND (reference sequence). The CDR3 is 15 amino acids. Trimming left V 6 bases short and J 6 bases short, with 18 bases between. For the CDR3, the DNA is TGTGCCAGTAGCCCCCTAGGGGCAGGGCGTCAGCCCCAGCATTTT. Protein sequence: CASSPLGAGRQPQHF.

This clone came up once. J is TRBJ1-6 and V is TRBV6-4; 10 nucleotides agree with TRBD1. Germline CDR1 MRHNA, CDR2 SNTAGT. The CDR3 covers 15 residues. The trim removed 2 bases at V and 5 bases at J, leaving 0 bases unmatched. The CDR3 reads CASSDGTGDNSPLHF. Written as DNA, the CDR3 is TGTGCCAGCAGTGACGGGACAGGGGATAATTCACCCCTCCACTTT.